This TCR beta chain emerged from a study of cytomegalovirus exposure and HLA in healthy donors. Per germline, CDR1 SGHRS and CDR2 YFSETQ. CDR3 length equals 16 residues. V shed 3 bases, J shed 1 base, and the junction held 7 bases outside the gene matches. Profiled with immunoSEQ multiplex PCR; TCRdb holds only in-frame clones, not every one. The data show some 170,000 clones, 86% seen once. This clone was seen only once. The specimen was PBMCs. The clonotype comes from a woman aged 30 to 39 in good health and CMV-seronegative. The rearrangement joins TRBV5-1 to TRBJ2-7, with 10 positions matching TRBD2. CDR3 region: CASSSGSGGTSYEQYF. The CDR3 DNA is TGCGCCAGCAGCTCAGGTAGCGGGGGGACTTCCTACGAGCAGTACTTC.